These 7 T cell receptor beta chains share one sample of origin, sequenced in a study of cytomegalovirus exposure and HLA in healthy donors. PCR employed 60 Vbeta and 13 Jbeta primers. The data were produced by immunoSEQ multiplex PCR, yet TCRdb's version contains in-frame clones alone and is incomplete. The sample includes more than 80,000 clones, roughly four fifths of them seen just once. The specimen was PBMCs. These TCRs come from a woman aged 60-75 years in good health and CMV-seropositive.

The J gene is TRBJ2-7, the V gene TRBV19, with TRBD2 as a possible D gene (5 bases). CDR3 length equals 17 residues. The germline gives CDR1 LNHDA, CDR2 SQIVND (reference sequence). Trimming cost V 5 bases and J 3 bases, with 23 bases left between them. CDR3 amino acids: CASSPTISVEGNYEQYF. CDR3 in DNA: TGTGCCAGTAGTCCCACCATTAGCGTAGAAGGAAACTACGAGCAGTACTTC. Using reference TRBV19 and TRBJ2-7 for the parts outside the CDR3, the full variable domain is DGGITQSPKYLFRKEGQNVTLSCEQNLNHDAMYWYRQDPGQGLRLIYYSQIVNDFQKGDIAEGYSVSREKKESFPLTVTSAQKNPTAFYLCASSPTISVEGNYEQYFGPGTRLTVT.

The V gene is TRBV4-1, the J gene TRBJ2-3; 12 nucleotides line up with TRBD2. V trimming: 4 bases; J trimming: 2 bases; junction bases outside the gene matches: 7. Germline CDR1 and CDR2: MGHRA and YSYEKL. This CDR3 spans 17 amino acids. The CDR3 region is CASSPLGTSGFTDTQYF. The CDR3 bases are TGCGCCAGCAGCCCGCTGGGGACTAGCGGGTTCACAGATACGCAGTATTTT.

The chain is built from TRBV20-1 and TRBJ2-5; the D is unclear. Trimming took 6 bases from V and 4 from J, leaving 9 bases between them. The CDR3 covers 11 residues. Germline assignment: CDR1 DFQATT and CDR2 SNEGSKA (reference sequence). In nucleotides, the CDR3 is TGCAGTGCCACAGTAGGAGAGACCCAGTACTTC. Translating it yields CSATVGETQYF.

V usage is TRBV15 and J usage is TRBJ2-7; D possibly corresponds to TRBD1 (5 bases). From germline, CDR1 is LNHNV and CDR2 YYDKDF (reference sequence). V was cut by 6 bases and J by 3 bases, with 9 bases left in between. The CDR3 runs to 12 residues. In nucleotides, the CDR3 is TGTGCCACCAGAGACAGAGGCTACGAGCAGTACTTC. The encoded protein is CATRDRGYEQYF.

The chain has TRBV6-6 and TRBJ2-7; a possible D gene is TRBD2 (6 bases). The CDR3 spans 13 residues. From germline, CDR1 is MNHNY and CDR2 SVGAGI (reference sequence). Deletions cut 6 bases from V and 1 base from J, with 10 bases between. The CDR3 DNA is TGTGCCAGCAGGCGGGGAGGATCCTACGAGCAGTACTTC. Protein product: CASRRGGSYEQYF.

A remark on this clone: Relative to the germline gene, one junction end is altered; a read error may explain this. The chain has TRBV7-9 and TRBJ1-3; D gene unclear. The DNA end is more similar to TRBJ2-2, so the J call may be wrong. The CDR3 has 12 amino acids. From germline, CDR1 is SEHNR and CDR2 FQNEAQ (reference sequence). The CDR3 DNA reads TGTTCCAGCAGCTTCCCTTTCGGGGAGCTGTTTTTT. Residues: CSSSFPFGELFF.

CDR3 in DNA: TGTGCCAGCAGTTTTTGGGACAAAAGAAAGACTGAAGCTTTCTTT. As protein: CASSFWDKRKTEAFF. The rearrangement uses TRBV28 and TRBJ1-1; D is perhaps TRBD1 (6 bases). This CDR3 region has 15 residues. Trimming stripped 3 bases from V and 5 bases from J, with 16 bases between. From germline, CDR1 is MDHEN and CDR2 SYDVKM.